Below, one T cell receptor beta chain is given with its context. This sample was included in a study of cytomegalovirus exposure and HLA in healthy donors. The PCR used 60 Vbeta and 13 Jbeta primers. The repertoire was sequenced with immunoSEQ multiplex PCR; TCRdb's copy has only in-frame clones and lacks some. The sample lists over 200,000 clones, 82% occurring once. The TCR sequence derives from a woman aged 40-49 years in good health and CMV-seronegative. The sample was PBMCs.

The CDR3 DNA reads as TGTGCCAGCTCGGACAGGGAGGACACTGAAGCTTTCTTT. This translates into CASSDREDTEAFF. The genes are TRBV6-5 and TRBJ1-1; 8 bases line up with TRBD1. J lost 3 bases, V lost 8 bases, and 5 bases had no gene match. CDR3 size: 13 residues. Germline CDR1 reads MNHEY; CDR2 reads SVGAGI.